These 7 T cell receptor beta chains originate from one sample sequenced in a study of cytomegalovirus exposure and HLA in healthy donors. The PCR employed 60 Vbeta primers together with 13 Jbeta primers. The repertoire was sequenced with immunoSEQ multiplex PCR; TCRdb's copy has only in-frame clones and lacks some. Altogether about 130,000 clones are present, roughly 79% being singletons, with the ten largest covering about 0.76%. Sequenced: PBMCs. These TCRs come from a man between 18 and 35 years old in good health and CMV-seronegative.

This sequence joins TRBV7-9 and TRBJ2-1; tentatively, D is TRBD1 (5 bases). Germline CDR1 reads SEHNR; CDR2 reads FQNEAQ (reference sequence). Trimming took off 6 bases at V and 5 bases at J, with 20 bases between the two ends. The CDR3 is 16 residues long. The CDR3 DNA reads as TGTGCCAGCAGGCCCGGGTTGGGTGGGGCTCACAATGAGCAGTTCTTC. Protein product: CASRPGLGGAHNEQFF.

V is TRBV7-2 and J is TRBJ2-5, with 7 bases identical to TRBD2. The V segment lost 1 base and the J segment 4 bases; nucleotides outside the gene matches: 3. CDR1 is SGHTA and CDR2 is FQGNSA in the germline V gene. The CDR3 consists of 14 residues. Here the CDR3 reads CASSLVGGGETQYF. CDR3 DNA sequence: TGTGCCAGCAGCTTAGTTGGGGGGGGAGAGACCCAGTACTTC.

The V call is TRBV10-3, the J call TRBJ2-2; 8 bases agree with TRBD1. The CDR3 length is 15 residues. CDR1 and CDR2 from the germline V gene are ENHRY and SYGVKD. With V trimmed by 4 bases and J by 2 bases, 3 bases remained unmatched. CDR3 in amino acids: CAISGTGTNTGELFF. The CDR3 DNA follows: TGTGCCATCAGTGGGACAGGGACCAACACCGGGGAGCTGTTTTTT.

V is TRBV6-4 and J is TRBJ2-3; possibly TRBD1 for D (6 bases). Trimming stripped 3 bases from V and 3 bases from J, with 7 bases between. Germline CDR1 reads MRHNA; CDR2 reads SNTAGT. CDR3 size: 13 residues. This chain's CDR3 is CASSEGATDTQYF. The CDR3 coding sequence is TGTGCCAGCAGTGAGGGGGCTACAGATACGCAGTATTTT.

V is TRBV27 and J is TRBJ1-2, with D uncertain. V was cut by 3 bases and J by 2 bases, with 7 bases left in between. CDR3 length: 13 amino acids. The germline CDR1 and CDR2 sequences are MNHEY and SMNVEV (reference sequence). CDR3 residues: CASSLQRNYGYTF. CDR3 coding DNA: TGTGCCAGCAGTTTGCAGCGAAACTATGGCTACACCTTC.

V is TRBV9 and J is TRBJ2-1; 10 bases align to TRBD2. CDR1 is SGDLS and CDR2 is YYNGEE in the germline V gene. The CDR3 has 17 amino acids. Trimming at V came to 4 bases and at J to 4 bases, leaving 11 bases not matched to a gene. This CDR3 is CASSSTHSSGGYNEQFF. The CDR3, as DNA: TGTGCCAGCAGCTCCACCCACTCTAGCGGGGGTTACAATGAGCAGTTCTTC.

V usage is TRBV5-1 and J usage is TRBJ1-3; no firm D call. The V gene lost 5 bases and the J gene lost 2 bases, with 14 bases spanning the gap. The germline gives CDR1 SGHRS, CDR2 YFSETQ. The CDR3 loop spans 15 amino acids. CDR3: CASRGDSAPGNTIYF. CDR3 bases: TGCGCCAGCAGGGGAGACTCCGCACCTGGAAACACCATATATTTT.